This passage covers 9 T cell receptor beta chains from one sample sequenced in a study of blood T cell repertoires in COVID-19. The data were produced by immunoSEQ multiplex PCR, yet TCRdb's version contains in-frame clones alone and is incomplete. The sample includes 55,000 to 75,000 clones, approximately 85% of them seen just once. Sequenced material: peripheral blood. Receptor source: a man over 45 with active COVID-19.

On this clone: A single base separates this from a much larger clone, so it may be a read error. CDR3 sequence: CASSLFWAGGFTDTQYF. The CDR3 nucleotides read TGTGCCAGCAGCTTATTCTGGGCGGGGGGGTTCACAGATACGCAGTATTTT. V usage is TRBV7-9 and J usage is TRBJ2-3; 9 nucleotides match TRBD2. Germline CDR1 reads SEHNR; CDR2 reads FQNEAQ (reference sequence). The CDR3 is 17 amino acids. V was pared by 2 bases and J by 2 bases, with 8 bases of the junction left unmatched.

This clone showed up just a few times. The rearrangement joins TRBV2 to TRBJ1-2, with 9 bases lining up with TRBD1. J lost 4 bases, V lost 4 bases, and 4 bases had no gene match. Germline CDR1 reads SNHLY; CDR2 reads FYNNEI. This CDR3 has 14 amino acids. The CDR3 nucleotides are TGTGCCAGCAGTGCGGACAGGGGCGGCTATGGCTACACCTTC. Amino acids: CASSADRGGYGYTF.

V is TRBV25-1 and J is TRBJ1-5, with 9 positions matching TRBD1. Losses at the gene ends were 2 bases for V and 5 bases for J; bases not matched to a gene: 7. CDR1 MGHDK and CDR2 SYGVNS come from the germline V gene. CDR3 size: 16 residues. CDR3: CASSEPGRDRDQPQHF. The CDR3 region has the DNA TGTGCCAGCAGTGAACCCGGCCGGGACAGGGATCAGCCCCAGCATTTT.

The rearrangement joins TRBV3-1 (or the pseudogene TRBV3-2) to TRBJ1-1; D uncertain. V lost 4 bases and J lost 4, with 10 bases in between. This CDR3 spans 13 amino acids. The V gene's germline CDR1 is LGHDT and CDR2 YNNKEL (reference sequence). This CDR3 reads CASSLPPSTEAFF. CDR3 DNA sequence: TGTGCCAGCAGCCTTCCCCCGAGCACTGAAGCTTTCTTT.

The chain couples TRBV6-5 to TRBJ1-1, with 7 nucleotides matching TRBD1. Germline V gives CDR1 MNHEY, CDR2 SVGAGI. The CDR3 loop spans 14 amino acids. With V trimmed by 7 bases and J by 3 bases, 8 bases remained unmatched. CDR3 protein: CASILHTGDTEAFF. The DNA for the CDR3 is TGTGCCAGCATTCTCCATACAGGGGACACTGAAGCTTTCTTT.

This clone was recorded only once. DNA for the CDR3: TGTGCCAGCAGCGTAGGGGGGGGTTTTTCACCCCTCCACTTT. Translating it yields CASSVGGGFSPLHF. This rearrangement joins TRBV9 to TRBJ1-6, with D tentatively TRBD1 (5 bases). Germline loops: CDR1 SGDLS, CDR2 YYNGEE. The CDR3 contains 14 residues. V lost 0 bases and J 9 bases, leaving 10 bases between the germline ends.

The chain is built from TRBV7-2 and TRBJ2-1, with 10 nucleotides matching TRBD2. This CDR3 spans 15 amino acids. Germline CDR1 SGHTA, CDR2 FQGNSA. V lost 1 base to trimming and J lost 6 bases; unmatched junction nucleotides: 3. CDR3 loop: CASSLVAGGTNEQFF. The DNA of the CDR3 is TGTGCCAGCAGCTTAGTAGCGGGGGGTACCAATGAGCAGTTCTTC.

This clone was detected only a few times. The V and J genes are TRBV11-2 and TRBJ1-3; 8 bases agree with TRBD1. Germline V gene sequence: CDR1 SGHAT, CDR2 FQNNGV. The length of the CDR3 is 18 residues. The V and J ends lost 5 bases and 3 bases, in that order; junction bases with no gene match: 15. In nucleotides, the CDR3 is TGTGCCAGCAGCGTAAGGGGGGCGATGGGGACAGGTGGAAACACCATATATTTT. Amino acids: CASSVRGAMGTGGNTIYF.

This CDR3 is CASSRGSGDTEAFF. The CDR3 nucleotides read TGTGCCAGCAGTCGCGGGTCGGGAGACACTGAAGCTTTCTTT. The rearrangement joins TRBV6-5 to TRBJ1-1; D gene uncertain. The CDR3 extends over 14 amino acids. The germline V and J ends were trimmed by 5 bases and 3 bases, with 13 bases remaining between them. Germline V CDR1 and CDR2: MNHEY, SVGAGI.